A single sample is the source of the 4 T cell receptor beta chains below, sequenced in a study of blood T cell repertoires in COVID-19. Data came from immunoSEQ multiplex PCR; TCRdb stores just in-frame clones and leaves some out. The data hold 100,000 to 120,000 clones, with over 65% observed a single time. What was sequenced was peripheral blood. Receptor source: a woman older than 75 with acute or convalescent COVID-19.

CDR3 nucleotides: TGTGCCAGCAGCCAAGATCGACTGAACACCGGGGAGCTGTTTTTT. Amino acids: CASSQDRLNTGELFF. The chain links TRBV4-2 to TRBJ2-2; no firm D call. The germline gives CDR1 LGHNA, CDR2 YNFKEQ. Trimming cost V 0 bases and J 1 base, with 6 bases left between them. The CDR3 consists of 15 residues.

There are a few counts of this clone. The V and J genes are TRBV29-1 and TRBJ2-5; the match to TRBD2 covers 7 bases. The CDR3 length is 12 residues. Germline CDR1 SQVTM, CDR2 ANQGSEA. The V and J ends lost 8 bases and 3 bases, in that order; junction bases with no gene match: 6. CDR3: CSFGSGEETQYF. The CDR3 DNA reads as TGCAGCTTCGGGAGCGGGGAAGAGACCCAGTACTTC.

The CDR3: CASSLEARGETQYF. The CDR3 nucleotides read TGCGCCAGCAGCTTGGAGGCCCGGGGGGAGACCCAGTACTTC. The V gene is TRBV5-1, the J gene TRBJ2-5; perhaps TRBD2 as D (6 bases). V was trimmed by 0 bases and J by 5 bases, leaving 11 bases between them. This CDR3 contains 14 residues. Germline V CDR1 and CDR2: SGHRS, YFSETQ. Full variable domain (missing parts from reference TRBV5-1 and TRBJ2-5): KAGVTQTPRYLIKTRGQQVTLSCSPISGHRSVSWYQQTPGQGLQFLFEYFSETQRNKGNFPGRFSGRQFSNSRSEMNVSTLELGDSALYLCASSLEARGETQYFGPGTRLLVL.

This chain uses TRBV5-6 with TRBJ1-5; TRBD1 aligns across 8 bases. The germline gives CDR1 SGHDT, CDR2 YYEEEE. V shed 3 bases, J shed 2 bases, and the junction held 4 bases outside the gene matches. This CDR3 comprises 15 residues. CDR3 loop: CASSWRTGRNQPQHF. CDR3 DNA: TGTGCCAGCAGCTGGAGGACAGGGCGCAATCAGCCCCAGCATTTT.